The 21 T cell receptor beta chains below all came from one sample that was sequenced in a study of memory CD8 T cells in hepatitis C reinfection. The assay was immunoSEQ multiplex PCR, and TCRdb's table has in-frame clones only and misses some. The repertoire holds about 46,000 clones, with about 91% as singletons. Time point described: late/post reinfection, 12 to 24 weeks after detection. No in vitro expansion preceded TCR sequencing of the sorted cells. The sample consisted of naive CD8+ T cells sorted from blood. The receptors were gathered from a man between 18 and 29 years old with hepatitis C virus infection.

The J gene is TRBJ1-1, the V gene TRBV10-2; D gene uncertain. Germline-derived CDR1 and CDR2 are WSHSY and SAAADI. The germline V and J ends were trimmed by 2 bases and 5 bases, with 6 bases remaining between them. CDR3 length: 12 amino acids. CDR3 protein: CASSEIPTEAFF. For the CDR3, the DNA is TGCGCCAGCAGTGAGATCCCAACTGAAGCTTTCTTT.

This clone was detected once. The V and J genes are TRBV11-2 and TRBJ2-7; D is possibly TRBD1 (6 bases). CDR1 is SGHAT and CDR2 is FQNNGV in the germline V gene. This CDR3 region has 14 residues. Trimming took 0 bases from V and 3 from J, leaving 9 bases between them. The CDR3 sequence: CASSLDVGGYEQYF. In DNA form, the CDR3 reads TGTGCCAGCAGCTTAGATGTAGGGGGCTACGAGCAGTACTTC.

V and J are TRBV11-2 and TRBJ2-5, with 9 positions matching TRBD1. Trimming took 3 bases from V and 3 from J; bases not matched to a gene: 2. CDR3 size: 14 residues. From germline, CDR1 is SGHAT and CDR2 FQNNGV. CDR3 residues: CASSLGQGEETQYF. In DNA, the CDR3 is TGTGCCAGCAGCTTGGGACAGGGAGAAGAGACCCAGTACTTC.

This clone was observed a handful of times. The V and J genes are TRBV18 and TRBJ2-2, with 7 bases aligning to TRBD1. CDR3 size: 14 residues. Germline CDR1 reads KGHSH; CDR2 reads LQKENI. With V trimmed by 8 bases and J by 4 bases, 7 bases remained unmatched. The CDR3 DNA is TGTGCCAGCGCCCTTGGACAGGCCACCGGGGAGCTGTTTTTT. Protein sequence: CASALGQATGELFF.

The rearrangement joins TRBV5-1 to TRBJ2-3, with D hard to call. Trimming shortened V by 4 bases and J by 3 bases, and 15 bases separated the two germline ends. The CDR3 contains 15 residues. Germline assignment: CDR1 SGHRS and CDR2 YFSETQ. CDR3 loop: CASSPTSGSTDTQYF. CDR3 DNA: TGCGCCAGCAGCCCCACCTCGGGTTCTACAGATACGCAGTATTTT. The entire variable domain, with the rest obtained from reference TRBV5-1 and TRBJ2-3, is as follows: KAGVTQTPRYLIKTRGQQVTLSCSPISGHRSVSWYQQTPGQGLQFLFEYFSETQRNKGNFPGRFSGRQFSNSRSEMNVSTLELGDSALYLCASSPTSGSTDTQYFGPGTRLTVL.

V and J are TRBV2 and TRBJ2-5; D not resolved. This CDR3 has 14 residues. Germline V gene lookup returns CDR1 SNHLY and CDR2 FYNNEI. V was shortened by 3 bases and J by 2 bases, with 10 bases between the two germline ends. The CDR3 sequence: CASSDPNKQETQYF. The CDR3 DNA sequence: TGTGCCAGCAGTGATCCAAACAAGCAAGAGACCCAGTACTTC.

The genes are TRBV27 and TRBJ2-5; 11 positions agree with TRBD1. The J call may be in error: the DNA end matches TRBJ2-7 better. Germline V CDR1 and CDR2: MNHEY, SMNVEV (reference sequence). The CDR3 extends over 15 amino acids. The CDR3: CASSPSGTGGYEQYF. CDR3 DNA: TGTGCCAGCAGCCCCTCCGGGACAGGGGGCTACGAGCAGTACTTC.

This CDR3 is CASSKYSGSYEQYF. The CDR3 DNA reads as TGTGCCAGTAGTAAGTACAGTGGATCCTACGAGCAGTACTTC. The chain is built from TRBV19 and TRBJ2-7; no clear D gene. CDR1 is LNHDA, CDR2 SQIVND, per germline (reference sequence). The CDR3 extends over 14 amino acids. V lost 4 bases and J 1 base, leaving 11 bases between the germline ends. The whole variable domain, remainder taken from reference TRBV19 and TRBJ2-7, is DGGITQSPKYLFRKEGQNVTLSCEQNLNHDAMYWYRQDPGQGLRLIYYSQIVNDFQKGDIAEGYSVSREKKESFPLTVTSAQKNPTAFYLCASSKYSGSYEQYFGPGTRLTVT.

This clone was seen only once. V and J are TRBV5-1 and TRBJ2-1; 8 nucleotides align to TRBD1. J lost 8 bases, V lost 0 bases, and 4 bases had no gene match. CDR3 length: 14 amino acids. Germline loops: CDR1 SGHRS, CDR2 YFSETQ. In nucleotides, the CDR3 is TGCGCCAGCAGCTTGGAGGACAGGGTCCATGAGCAGTTCTTC. Translated, it gives CASSLEDRVHEQFF.

The chain uses TRBV7-7 and TRBJ2-2, with D possibly TRBD2 on 6 matching bases. V was clipped by 1 base and J by 0 bases, with 6 bases between them. The CDR3 sequence is 15 residues long. Germline V gene data show CDR1 as SSHAT and CDR2 as FNYEAQ (reference sequence). CDR3 DNA: TGTGCCAGCAGCTTAGGACTAGCGAACACCGGGGAGCTGTTTTTT. Protein product: CASSLGLANTGELFF. The variable domain in full, completed from reference TRBV7-7 and TRBJ2-2, reads GAGVSQSPRYKVTKRGQDVTLRCDPISSHATLYWYQQALGQGPEFLTYFNYEAQPDKSGLPSDRFSAERPEGSISTLTIQRTEQRDSAMYRCASSLGLANTGELFFGEGSRLTVL.

V is TRBV7-9 and J is TRBJ2-1; no firm D call. V lost 3 bases and J 0 bases, leaving 9 bases between the germline ends. CDR1 is SEHNR, CDR2 FQNEAQ, per germline (reference sequence). The CDR3 totals 15 residues. In DNA, the CDR3 is TGTGCCAGCAGCTTGACGGAGAGCTCCTACAATGAGCAGTTCTTC. Encoded protein: CASSLTESSYNEQFF.

This chain joins TRBV29-1 and TRBJ2-5, with 13 bases lining up with TRBD2. This CDR3 is built from 15 residues. In germline, CDR1 is SQVTM, CDR2 ANQGSEA. The junction had 9 bases not matched to a gene; V was cut back by 6 bases and J by 5 bases. Here the CDR3 reads CSVNGLAGVGETQYF. CDR3 bases: TGCAGCGTGAATGGACTAGCGGGAGTTGGCGAGACCCAGTACTTC. Combining the CDR3 with reference TRBV29-1 and TRBJ2-5 gives the whole variable domain SAVISQKPSRDICQRGTSLTIQCQVDSQVTMMFWYRQQPGQSLTLIATANQGSEATYESGFVIDKFPISRPNLTFSTLTVSNMSPEDSSIYLCSVNGLAGVGETQYFGPGTRLLVL.

The chain combines TRBV27 with TRBJ2-1; D perhaps matches TRBD1 (6 bases). Germline V CDR1 and CDR2: MNHEY, SMNVEV (reference sequence). This CDR3 region has 15 residues. The V end lost 0 bases, the J end lost 8 bases, and 14 bases lay between the germline ends. The CDR3 sequence: CASSLSYRVIHEQFF. Here the CDR3 DNA reads TGTGCCAGCAGTTTATCATACAGGGTGATACATGAGCAGTTCTTC.

The chain's CDR3 is CASSLRQGVGQPQHF. CDR3 coding DNA: TGTGCCAGCAGCTTAAGGCAGGGGGTTGGTCAGCCCCAGCATTTT. The V and J genes are TRBV11-3 and TRBJ1-5, with TRBD1 matching over 7 bases. Germline-derived CDR1 and CDR2 are SGHNT and YENEEA. After removal of 2 bases from V and 6 bases from J, the junction contained 7 bases not matched to a gene. This CDR3 is built from 15 residues.

V and J are TRBV9 and TRBJ2-1; a weak D match, TRBD2 (6 bases). V was cut by 0 bases and J by 7 bases, with 14 bases left in between. Germline CDR1 is SGDLS and CDR2 is YYNGEE. The CDR3 is 15 amino acids. CDR3 loop: CASSVGGERGNEQFF. The CDR3 DNA reads as TGTGCCAGCAGCGTAGGGGGGGAACGGGGGAATGAGCAGTTCTTC.

The J gene is TRBJ2-7, the V gene TRBV5-1; 10 bases are a match to TRBD1. Germline V gene sequence: CDR1 SGHRS, CDR2 YFSETQ. The CDR3 runs 17 residues. V shed 0 bases and J 3 bases; nucleotides not matched to a gene: 9. The CDR3 DNA reads as TGCGCCAGCAGCTTGGGACCCGGGACAGGGGAAGACTACGAGCAGTACTTC. It specifies CASSLGPGTGEDYEQYF.

The rearrangement links TRBV4-2 to TRBJ2-7; 7 bases agree with TRBD2. CDR1 is LGHNA, CDR2 YNFKEQ, per germline. V shed 1 base and J 5 bases; nucleotides not matched to a gene: 2. There are 13 residues in the CDR3. This CDR3 is CASSQGGGNEQYF. The CDR3 nucleotides are TGTGCCAGCAGCCAAGGGGGAGGGAACGAGCAGTACTTC.

The chain joins TRBV4-1 to TRBJ2-6; D might be TRBD1 (5 bases). The germline V gene has CDR1 MGHRA and CDR2 YSYEKL. Trimming took 0 bases from V and 0 from J, leaving 15 bases between them. The CDR3 consists of 19 residues. CDR3 sequence reads: CASSQDLQVVSSGANVLTF. In DNA form, the CDR3 reads TGCGCCAGCAGCCAAGATTTACAGGTGGTTAGCTCTGGGGCCAACGTCCTGACTTTC.

This clone appeared once. The chain joins TRBV9 to TRBJ1-3; D call uncertain. V gave up 0 bases and J gave up 0 bases, with 7 bases separating them. This CDR3 is built from 15 residues. Germline V lookup: CDR1 SGDLS, CDR2 YYNGEE. The CDR3 DNA reads TGTGCCAGCAGCGTAGCTGGCAGCTCTGGAAACACCATATATTTT. Amino acid sequence: CASSVAGSSGNTIYF.

In its sample, this clone was seen once. The chain has TRBV7-7 and TRBJ2-3, with TRBD1 matching over 10 bases. Germline V gene sequence: CDR1 SSHAT, CDR2 FNYEAQ (reference sequence). The CDR3 length is 15 residues. The V segment lost 5 bases and the J segment 5 bases; nucleotides outside the gene matches: 7. In DNA form, the CDR3 reads TGTGCCAGCAGCGACGGACAGGGGGTGGGAGATACGCAGTATTTT. This codes for CASSDGQGVGDTQYF.

Here the CDR3 reads CASSEVGGIQPQHF. CDR3 DNA sequence: TGTGCCAGCAGTGAAGTAGGGGGCATTCAGCCCCAGCATTTT. V is TRBV6-1 and J is TRBJ1-5; 7 bases match TRBD1. Germline V lookup: CDR1 MNHNS, CDR2 SASEGT. CDR3 size: 14 residues. Losses at the gene ends were 1 base for V and 6 bases for J; bases not matched to a gene: 3.